Each of the 7 T cell receptor beta chains below was sequenced from the same sample in a study of shared clonotypes between healthy human individuals. Assay: immunoSEQ multiplex PCR; the TCRdb copy retains only in-frame clones and omits some. The sample holds 450,000 to 500,000 clones, almost 80% seen once. The sequenced sample consisted of PBMCs. The receptor source for this set is a woman between 40 and 55 years old in good health. Some clones in this sample may be carry-over from other donors' samples.

The chain links TRBV28 to TRBJ1-4; TRBD1 aligns across 8 bases. CDR1 and CDR2 (germline): MDHEN, SYDVKM. V lost 6 bases, J lost 5 bases, and 8 bases stayed unmatched. This CDR3 has 15 amino acids. The CDR3 reads CASRRDRTLNEKLFF. The CDR3, as DNA: TGTGCCAGCAGACGGGACAGGACCTTAAATGAAAAACTGTTTTTT.

This clone was detected ten times or more. The chain has TRBV15 and TRBJ1-1; D call uncertain. The germline V gene encodes CDR1 LNHNV and CDR2 YYDKDF (reference sequence). Trimming took off 8 bases at V and 4 bases at J, with 17 bases between the two ends. The CDR3 has 14 residues. CDR3 nucleotides: TGTGCCACCCGAAGTGGGAGAGTGGCCACTGAAGCTTTCTTT. Its protein is CATRSGRVATEAFF.

This clone appeared once. The chain combines TRBV28 with TRBJ2-1, with a tentative D call TRBD2 (5 bases). Per germline, CDR1 MDHEN and CDR2 SYDVKM. The V and J ends lost 2 bases and 2 bases respectively, with 7 bases between them. The CDR3 runs to 14 residues. CDR3 amino acids: CASSLRGTYNEQFF. In nucleotides, the CDR3 is TGTGCCAGCAGTTTACGGGGTACCTACAATGAGCAGTTCTTC.

The chain employs TRBV19 and TRBJ2-7; tentative D call: TRBD2 (6 bases). CDR1 is LNHDA, CDR2 SQIVND, per germline (reference sequence). The V and J ends lost 5 bases and 0 bases respectively, with 14 bases between them. CDR3 length equals 15 residues. The CDR3 spells CASSSLSGSSYEQYF. CDR3 coding DNA: TGTGCCAGTAGTTCCCTTAGCGGATCCTCCTACGAGCAGTACTTC.

The chain links TRBV11-3 to TRBJ2-1; 8 positions match TRBD1. CDR1 and CDR2 (germline): SGHNT, YENEEA. The CDR3 runs to 15 residues. Trimming cost V 1 base and J 3 bases; bases outside gene matches: 2. CDR3 nucleotides: TGTGCCAGCAGCTTAGGGACAGGGTACTACAATGAGCAGTTCTTC. Encoded protein: CASSLGTGYYNEQFF.

The chain is built from TRBV9 and TRBJ1-1; possible D gene TRBD1, 5 bases. Germline V gene lookup returns CDR1 SGDLS and CDR2 YYNGEE. V was clipped by 4 bases and J by 1 base, with 14 bases between them. The CDR3 spans 15 residues. This chain's CDR3 is CASSPLPGGNTEAFF. The CDR3 nucleotides are TGTGCCAGCAGCCCACTCCCCGGGGGGAACACTGAAGCTTTCTTT.

For the CDR3, the DNA is TGTGCCAGCAGCCGCAATACTAATCAACTAGCGAACAGGGAGCAGTTCTTC. Translation gives CASSRNTNQLANREQFF. The rearrangement links TRBV11-2 to TRBJ2-1, with 7 bases that match TRBD2. This CDR3 region has 17 residues. Germline V gene data show CDR1 as SGHAT and CDR2 as FQNNGV. J gave up 10 bases and V 5 bases, and 20 bases lay outside the gene matches. The whole variable domain, filled in from reference TRBV11-2 and TRBJ2-1, reads EAGVAQSPRYKIIEKRQSVAFWCNPISGHATLYWYQQILGQGPKLLIQFQNNGVVDDSQLPKDRFSAERLKGVDSTLKIQPAKLEDSAVYLCASSRNTNQLANREQFFGPGTRLTVL.